This passage covers 30 T cell receptor beta chains from one sample sequenced in a study of blood T cell repertoires in COVID-19. Some clones are missing from TCRdb's copy, which holds only in-frame ones; the method was immunoSEQ multiplex PCR. This table holds nearly 65,000 clones, approximately 79% found once. Sequencing was carried out using peripheral blood. All receptors come from a human donor in a cohort sampled during active COVID-19.

The rearrangement uses TRBV20-1 and TRBJ2-7; 7 bases line up with TRBD1. This CDR3 has 16 amino acids. The junction had 11 bases not matched to a gene; V was cut back by 3 bases and J by 0 bases. Germline CDR1 is DFQATT and CDR2 is SNEGSKA (reference sequence). The CDR3, as DNA: TGCAGTGCTAGTTTACTCGGGACAGCCTTCTCCTACGAGCAGTACTTC. As protein: CSASLLGTAFSYEQYF.

The chain is built from TRBV27 and TRBJ1-2, with TRBD1 matching over 8 bases. Per the germline V gene, CDR1 is MNHEY and CDR2 is SMNVEV (reference sequence). The CDR3 covers 17 residues. V gave up 4 bases and J gave up 3 bases; unmatched junction bases: 13. The CDR3 sequence is CASSSHMGGQGDYGYTF. The CDR3 region has the DNA TGTGCCAGCAGTTCTCACATGGGTGGACAGGGAGACTATGGCTACACCTTC.

This clone was seen a few times. The chain employs TRBV12-2 and TRBJ1-5. TRBV12-2 corresponds to a pseudogene. This CDR3 contains 12 residues. The CDR3 sequence: CASRPSSQPQHF. For the CDR3, the DNA is TGTGCAAGTCGCCCGTCGAGTCAGCCCCAGCATTTT.

This rearrangement joins TRBV19 to TRBJ2-1; 7 nucleotides line up with TRBD2. This CDR3 is built from 13 residues. The V gene end was trimmed by 6 bases and the J gene end by 3 bases; junction bases not matched to a gene: 2. Germline CDR1 LNHDA, CDR2 SQIVND (reference sequence). CDR3 in amino acids: CASSGRSYNEQFF. The DNA of the CDR3 is TGTGCCAGTAGCGGGAGGAGCTACAATGAGCAGTTCTTC.

The chain is built from TRBV4-3 and TRBJ2-7, with D perhaps matching TRBD1 (7 bases). V was pared by 0 bases and J by 6 bases, with 18 bases between. Germline loops: CDR1 LGHNA, CDR2 YSLEER. CDR3 size: 16 residues. CDR3: CASSQDWRGQVSEQYF. DNA for the CDR3: TGCGCCAGCAGCCAAGATTGGAGGGGGCAGGTAAGCGAGCAGTACTTC.

The genes are TRBV9 and TRBJ2-7; 8 nucleotides agree with TRBD2. CDR1 and CDR2 (germline): SGDLS, YYNGEE. The CDR3 sequence is 16 residues long. With V trimmed by 3 bases and J by 1 base, 9 bases remained unmatched. The CDR3 loop is CASSAGEGLGSYEQYF. DNA of the CDR3: TGTGCCAGCAGCGCCGGAGAGGGACTAGGATCCTACGAGCAGTACTTC.

The chain carries TRBV7-2 and TRBJ1-2; D remains ambiguous. This CDR3 is 18 amino acids long. Germline lookup yields CDR1 SGHTA and CDR2 FQGNSA. V lost 1 base and J lost 8, with 26 bases in between. The CDR3 loop is CASSLGRRGSSDGEGYTF. The CDR3 DNA sequence: TGTGCCAGCAGCTTAGGTCGGCGGGGTAGCAGCGATGGCGAAGGCTACACCTTC.

The chain uses TRBV7-3 and TRBJ2-2; D possibly corresponds to TRBD1 (6 bases). Germline V lookup: CDR1 SGHTA, CDR2 FQGTGA. With 1 base removed from V and 8 bases from J, the gap between germline ends came to 14 bases. The CDR3 has 15 amino acids. DNA of the CDR3: TGTGCCAGCAGCTTAAAGGGCAGGGGCAGAGGGGAGCTGTTTTTT. Its translation: CASSLKGRGRGELFF.

This chain connects TRBV29-1 to TRBJ2-3; 8 positions match TRBD1. V was clipped by 3 bases and J by 5 bases; unmatched bases: 4. Germline CDR1 is SQVTM and CDR2 is ANQGSEA. CDR3 size: 13 residues. CDR3 protein: CSVEGRGRDTQYF. The DNA of the CDR3 is TGCAGCGTTGAGGGCAGGGGGCGAGATACGCAGTATTTT.

The chain recombines TRBV4-2 with TRBJ1-6; TRBD1 is a possible D gene (5 bases). This CDR3 has 14 residues. Trimming left V 4 bases short and J 10 bases short, with 14 bases between. The V gene's germline CDR1 is LGHNA and CDR2 YNFKEQ. The CDR3 is CASSPGGGGSPLHF. The CDR3 DNA reads TGTGCCAGCAGCCCTGGGGGGGGTGGCTCACCCCTCCACTTT.

This rearrangement joins TRBV10-3 to TRBJ1-3; a weak D match, TRBD1 (5 bases). Trimming took off 7 bases at V and 2 bases at J, with 15 bases between the two ends. The CDR3 covers 15 residues. CDR1 is ENHRY, CDR2 SYGVKD, per germline. The CDR3 sequence: CAITQTDVPGNTIYF. DNA for the CDR3: TGTGCCATCACTCAGACAGACGTTCCTGGAAACACCATATATTTT.

In this sample, this clone turned up once. The DNA for the CDR3 is TGTGCCAGCAGCTTAGGCACAGGAGGGTATTCACCCCTCCACTTT. Protein sequence: CASSLGTGGYSPLHF. This chain joins TRBV7-6 and TRBJ1-6, with D perhaps TRBD1 (5 bases). The CDR3 has 15 amino acids. V lost 1 base and J lost 8, with 12 bases in between. Germline V gene sequence: CDR1 SGHVS, CDR2 FNYEAQ.

V usage is TRBV6-5 and J usage is TRBJ1-5; TRBD1 might be the D (5 bases). The CDR3 is made up of 14 amino acids. Looked up from germline, CDR1 is MNHEY and CDR2 is SVGAGI. V lost 3 bases, J lost 6 bases, and 12 bases lay in between. The CDR3 loop reads CASSYGGVGQPQHF. In DNA, the CDR3 is TGTGCCAGCAGTTATGGGGGGGTGGGTCAGCCCCAGCATTTT.

The gene calls are TRBV19 and TRBJ1-4, with a tentative D call TRBD1 (6 bases). Germline loops: CDR1 LNHDA, CDR2 SQIVND (reference sequence). The CDR3 sequence is 17 residues long. The V end lost 3 bases, the J end lost 2 bases, and 16 bases lay between the germline ends. The CDR3 nucleotides are TGTGCCAGTAGTATCGGGGGGGCAACGTCGACTAATGAAAAACTGTTTTTT. It translates to CASSIGGATSTNEKLFF.

This clone appeared once. The V and J genes are TRBV28 and TRBJ2-7, with D tentatively TRBD2 (5 bases). V shed 7 bases and J shed 3 bases, with 16 bases lying between them. The CDR3 sequence is 14 residues long. CDR1 and CDR2 from the germline V gene are MDHEN and SYDVKM. The CDR3 loop reads CASKVGSGHYEQYF. The CDR3 region has the DNA TGTGCCAGCAAAGTGGGAAGCGGCCACTACGAGCAGTACTTC. The full variable domain, in which reference TRBV28 and TRBJ2-7 provide the parts outside the CDR3, is DVKVTQSSRYLVKRTGEKVFLECVQDMDHENMFWYRQDPGLGLRLIYFSYDVKMKEKGDIPEGYSVSREKKERFSLILESASTNQTSMYLCASKVGSGHYEQYFGPGTRLTVT.

This chain uses TRBV27 with TRBJ1-2, with D unclear. This CDR3 region has 14 residues. Germline V CDR1 and CDR2: MNHEY, SMNVEV (reference sequence). V was pared by 2 bases and J by 8 bases, with 15 bases between. The CDR3 here is CASSLGREPPGYTF. In nucleotides, the CDR3 is TGTGCCAGCAGTTTAGGGAGGGAACCCCCCGGCTACACCTTC.

The CDR3: CASSGTGDYGYTF. CDR3 bases: TGTGCCAGCAGCGGGACAGGAGACTATGGCTACACCTTC. This rearrangement joins TRBV6-2 or TRBV6-3 to TRBJ1-2, with TRBD1 matching over 8 bases. Germline trimming cut 6 bases from V and 3 bases from J; bases unmatched to any gene: 3. Per germline, CDR1 MNHEY and CDR2 SVGEGT. The CDR3 loop spans 13 amino acids.

This clone turned up a few times. V gene TRBV24-1 combines with J gene TRBJ2-7; perhaps TRBD1 as D (6 bases). The CDR3 covers 14 residues. The V end lost 4 bases, the J end lost 4 bases, and 13 bases lay between the germline ends. CDR1 and CDR2 (germline): KGHDR, SFDVKD. In DNA form, the CDR3 reads TGTGCCACCAGTGACCCCGGGACAACATACGAGCAGTACTTC. Translation gives CATSDPGTTYEQYF.

This clone is a singleton in its sample. The chain joins TRBV24-1 to TRBJ2-3; 8 bases fit TRBD2. Germline loops: CDR1 KGHDR, CDR2 SFDVKD. V shed 1 base, J shed 2 bases, and the junction held 1 base outside the gene matches. The CDR3 is 15 amino acids. CDR3 bases: TGTGCCACCAGTGATTTAGCGGGAGACACAGATACGCAGTATTTT. As protein: CATSDLAGDTDTQYF.

The V gene is TRBV6-5, the J gene TRBJ2-5; weak D call: TRBD2 (7 bases). This CDR3 has 16 amino acids. The germline V gene has CDR1 MNHEY and CDR2 SVGAGI. The V end was cut by 2 bases, the J end by 1 base, with 14 bases between. CDR3 loop: CASSYNPRGAQETQYF. The CDR3 DNA sequence: TGTGCCAGCAGTTACAATCCCCGGGGGGCCCAAGAGACCCAGTACTTC.

This clone turned up a few times. CDR3 bases: TGCGCCAGCAGCTTGTGGCCGGGACAGAGAAATGAAAAACTGTTTTTT. This codes for CASSLWPGQRNEKLFF. The gene calls are TRBV5-1 and TRBJ1-4; 7 nucleotides match TRBD1. The germline CDR1 and CDR2 sequences are SGHRS and YFSETQ. Trimming at V came to 1 base and at J to 5 bases, leaving 8 bases not matched to a gene. The CDR3 covers 16 residues.

The chain carries TRBV20-1 and TRBJ2-1; D gene uncertain. This CDR3 contains 13 residues. The germline CDR1 and CDR2 sequences are DFQATT and SNEGSKA (reference sequence). The V end lost 3 bases, the J end lost 7 bases, and 13 bases lay between the germline ends. The CDR3: CSASGWLQNEQFF. For the CDR3, the DNA is TGCAGTGCTAGTGGGTGGCTGCAAAATGAGCAGTTCTTC.

The V and J genes are TRBV7-9 and TRBJ2-5; possible D gene TRBD2, 6 bases. Per germline, CDR1 SEHNR and CDR2 FQNEAQ (reference sequence). The CDR3 is 13 residues long. Trimming cost V 6 bases and J 2 bases, with 10 bases left between them. CDR3 coding DNA: TGTGCCAGCAGACTAGCCTTACAAGAGACCCAGTACTTC. This codes for CASRLALQETQYF. Full variable domain (outside the CDR3, taken from reference TRBV7-9 and TRBJ2-5): DTGVSQNPRHKITKRGQNVTFRCDPISEHNRLYWYRQTLGQGPEFLTYFQNEAQLEKSRLLSDRFSAERPKGSFSTLEIQRTEQGDSAMYLCASRLALQETQYFGPGTRLLVL.

The CDR3 spells CASSMDRRPLYGYTF. In DNA, the CDR3 is TGTGCCAGCTCAATGGACAGGCGGCCCCTCTATGGCTACACCTTC. V is TRBV18 and J is TRBJ1-2; TRBD1 aligns across 7 bases. Germline loops: CDR1 KGHSH, CDR2 LQKENI. The CDR3 runs to 15 residues. V trimming: 5 bases; J trimming: 4 bases; junction bases outside the gene matches: 10. The full variable domain, with the rest looked up from reference TRBV18 and TRBJ1-2, is NAGVMQNPRHLVRRRGQEARLRCSPMKGHSHVYWYRQLPEEGLKFMVYLQKENIIDESGMPKERFSAEFPKEGPSILRIQQVVRGDSAAYFCASSMDRRPLYGYTFGSGTRLTVV.

This clone was seen more than once but under ten times. The chain employs TRBV4-1 and TRBJ1-1, with D perhaps TRBD1 (5 bases). V lost 2 bases, J lost 6 bases, and 19 bases lay in between. The CDR3 runs to 16 residues. Germline CDR1 MGHRA, CDR2 YSYEKL. CDR3 loop: CASSQPTASGKSEAFF. In DNA, the CDR3 is TGCGCCAGCAGCCAACCTACAGCCTCAGGGAAGTCTGAAGCTTTCTTT.

The rearrangement uses TRBV7-9 and TRBJ2-7; D is ambiguous. The CDR3 runs 13 residues. CDR1 and CDR2 from the germline V gene are SEHNR and FQNEAQ (reference sequence). Trimming left V 4 bases short and J 2 bases short, with 9 bases between. The CDR3, as DNA: TGTGCCAGCAGCTCCACAGTGACCTACGAGCAGTACTTC. Translating gives CASSSTVTYEQYF.

The chain links TRBV7-2 to TRBJ1-1; no definite D call. With 5 bases removed from V and 5 bases from J, the gap between germline ends came to 12 bases. Germline-derived CDR1 and CDR2 are SGHTA and FQGNSA. The CDR3 is 13 residues long. The CDR3 loop is CASSPEKRTEAFF. CDR3 nucleotides: TGTGCCAGCAGCCCGGAGAAGAGGACTGAAGCTTTCTTT.

V and J are TRBV6-6 and TRBJ2-1; 9 bases line up with TRBD2. Per germline, CDR1 MNHNY and CDR2 SVGAGI (reference sequence). CDR3 length equals 15 residues. Trimming took 5 bases from V and 5 from J; bases not matched to a gene: 7. The CDR3 nucleotides are TGTGCCAGCAGTCAGACTAGCGGACTCCACAATGAGCAGTTCTTC. Its protein product is CASSQTSGLHNEQFF.

The rearrangement uses TRBV6-6 and TRBJ1-1; TRBD1 aligns across 7 bases. J gave up 6 bases and V 3 bases, and 7 bases lay outside the gene matches. The CDR3 is 14 amino acids. Germline V gene sequence: CDR1 MNHNY, CDR2 SVGAGI (reference sequence). For the CDR3, the DNA is TGTGCCAGCAGTTATTCACAGGGGAGCCCTGAAGCTTTCTTT. It is translated as CASSYSQGSPEAFF.

The gene calls are TRBV28 and TRBJ1-1; 7 positions match TRBD1. Trimming took 6 bases from V and 6 from J; bases not matched to a gene: 13. Germline V lookup: CDR1 MDHEN, CDR2 SYDVKM. The CDR3 runs to 15 residues. The CDR3 bases are TGTGCCAGCAGCCATGACAGGGTTCGCGGAGCTGAAGCTTTCTTT. This gives the protein CASSHDRVRGAEAFF.